The next 15 T cell receptor beta chains were all read from a single sample in a study of blood T cell repertoires in COVID-19 (dated by TCRdb to 2018 to 2021). Library method: the immunoSEQ multiplex PCR assay. In TCRdb, the immuneACCESS table is reduced to in-frame sequences with V and J assigned. These tables do not hold every clone; where another copy was compared, an unresolved V gene accounts for under half, and the others remain unexplained. For this sample there are tens of thousands of clones; roughly 75% appear just once. Of the sample, around 4.4% falls within the top ten clones. Sequencing was performed on peripheral blood. The receptors were gathered from a woman aged 45-65 years with acute or convalescent COVID-19.

The chain couples TRBV7-9 to TRBJ1-1, with TRBD1 as a possible D gene (5 bases). CDR1 and CDR2 (germline): SEHNR, FQNEAQ (reference sequence). This CDR3 spans 13 amino acids. V shed 3 bases and J shed 1 base, with 6 bases lying between them. The DNA of the CDR3 is TGTGCCAGCAGCTTGGACACGAACACTGAAGCTTTCTTT. Protein product: CASSLDTNTEAFF.

In nucleotides, the CDR3 is TGTGCCAGCACCGACACAAGGGGGAATGAGCAGTTCTTC. This translates into CASTDTRGNEQFF. This chain links TRBV2 with TRBJ2-1; the D gene is possibly TRBD1 (6 bases). The germline V and J ends were trimmed by 7 bases and 7 bases, with 14 bases remaining between them. CDR3 size: 13 residues. The germline V gene encodes CDR1 SNHLY and CDR2 FYNNEI.

The J gene is TRBJ1-4, the V gene TRBV7-9; D possibly corresponds to TRBD1 (6 bases). Germline loops: CDR1 SEHNR, CDR2 FQNEAQ (reference sequence). The CDR3 contains 15 residues. V was cut by 6 bases and J by 8 bases, with 19 bases left in between. The CDR3 loop is CASRSRDTGKEKLFF. The DNA of the CDR3 is TGTGCCAGCAGGTCACGGGACACCGGGAAGGAAAAACTGTTTTTT.

CDR3 region: CASSREPLGNTIYF. Written as DNA, the CDR3 is TGTGCCAGCAGCCGTGAACCACTCGGAAACACCATATATTTT. This chain connects TRBV3-1 (or the pseudogene TRBV3-2) to TRBJ1-3; D is ambiguous. Trimming stripped 4 bases from V and 4 bases from J, with 11 bases between. The CDR3 totals 14 residues. Germline V CDR1 and CDR2: LGHDT, YNNKEL (reference sequence).

This sequence joins TRBV11-2 and TRBJ2-1; 8 positions match TRBD1. V dropped 0 bases and J dropped 10; count of bases not matched to a gene: 8. In germline, CDR1 is SGHAT, CDR2 FQNNGV. The CDR3 spans 15 residues. The CDR3 DNA reads as TGTGCCAGCAGCTTAGATCTGGACAGGGCCCGGGAGCAGTTCTTC. Translation: CASSLDLDRAREQFF.

The rearrangement links TRBV5-6 to TRBJ2-3, with 11 bases fitting TRBD2. Per germline, CDR1 SGHDT and CDR2 YYEEEE. The CDR3 has 14 residues. V shed 3 bases and J 3 bases; nucleotides not matched to a gene: 0. For the CDR3, the DNA is TGTGCCAGCAGCTCTAGCGGGGGGACAGATACGCAGTATTTT. Translated: CASSSSGGTDTQYF. The full variable domain, completed using reference TRBV5-6 and TRBJ2-3, is DAGVTQSPTHLIKTRGQQVTLRCSPKSGHDTVSWYQQALGQGPQFIFQYYEEEERQRGNFPDRFSGHQFPNYSSELNVNALLLGDSALYLCASSSSGGTDTQYFGPGTRLTVL.

The chain recombines TRBV30 with TRBJ2-2, with TRBD1 matching 11 bases. This CDR3 region has 15 residues. Germline CDR1 reads GTSNPN; CDR2 reads SVGIG (reference sequence). Trimming took 2 bases from V and 4 from J; bases not matched to a gene: 3. The CDR3 region is CAWSPGTGGTGELFF. The CDR3 coding sequence is TGTGCCTGGAGTCCGGGGACAGGGGGCACCGGGGAGCTGTTTTTT.

This clone has a handful of counts. This chain joins TRBV6-6 and TRBJ2-5; TRBD2 matches at 10 bases. The V and J ends lost 2 bases and 5 bases, in that order; junction bases with no gene match: 8. CDR1 is MNHNY, CDR2 SVGAGI, per germline (reference sequence). The length of the CDR3 is 16 residues. CDR3 sequence reads: CASSYAPSGGSETQYF. The DNA of the CDR3 is TGTGCCAGCAGTTACGCCCCTAGCGGGGGTTCGGAGACCCAGTACTTC.

The V and J genes are TRBV9 and TRBJ2-1; D remains unclear. Germline V gives CDR1 SGDLS, CDR2 YYNGEE. V was shortened by 2 bases and J by 0 bases, with 12 bases between the two germline ends. The CDR3 totals 16 residues. DNA for the CDR3: TGTGCCAGCAGCGTTAATAGTCTTGACTCCTACAATGAGCAGTTCTTC. This codes for CASSVNSLDSYNEQFF.

The gene calls are TRBV5-1 and TRBJ1-4; the match to TRBD1 covers 8 bases. This CDR3 is 16 amino acids long. The V gene's germline CDR1 is SGHRS and CDR2 YFSETQ. V trimming: 4 bases; J trimming: 5 bases; junction bases outside the gene matches: 10. As DNA, the CDR3 is TGCGCCAGCAGCGCTATAACAGGGGGAAGGAATGAAAAACTGTTTTTT. As protein: CASSAITGGRNEKLFF.

This rearrangement joins TRBV27 to TRBJ1-2; D is undetermined. CDR1 is MNHEY, CDR2 SMNVEV, per germline (reference sequence). The CDR3 length is 13 residues. Trimming cost V 7 bases and J 8 bases, with 17 bases left between them. Here the CDR3 DNA reads TGTGCCAGCACCTTTCGCGGCTCTGGGGGCTACACCTTC. Translating gives CASTFRGSGGYTF.

The CDR3 DNA reads as TGTGCCAGCAGCTCGGACTTTCGGACAGGGGTAATAACCCAGTACTTC. Its translation: CASSSDFRTGVITQYF. The chain joins TRBV5-4 to TRBJ2-5; 9 nucleotides agree with TRBD1. The CDR3 covers 16 residues. Germline assignment: CDR1 SGHNT and CDR2 YYREEE (reference sequence). The V and J ends lost 3 bases and 8 bases, in that order; junction bases with no gene match: 14.

The V gene is TRBV5-1, the J gene TRBJ2-2, with D perhaps matching TRBD1 (6 bases). Germline V gene sequence: CDR1 SGHRS, CDR2 YFSETQ. The V gene lost 0 bases and the J gene lost 0 bases, with 15 bases spanning the gap. The CDR3 has 18 amino acids. Written as DNA, the CDR3 is TGCGCCAGCAGCTTGGGTTTACAGGGCCCCGCGAACACCGGGGAGCTGTTTTTT. Amino acid sequence: CASSLGLQGPANTGELFF.

This chain connects TRBV7-9 to TRBJ1-1; TRBD1 might be the D (5 bases). The CDR3 is 14 amino acids. The germline gives CDR1 SEHNR, CDR2 FQNEAQ (reference sequence). V dropped 3 bases and J dropped 1 base, with 9 bases sitting between them. The CDR3 DNA is TGTGCCAGCAGCTTGAGCCAGGGGAACACTGAAGCTTTCTTT. Translating it yields CASSLSQGNTEAFF.

The rearrangement joins TRBV20-1 to TRBJ2-7; D uncertain. The CDR3 runs to 9 residues. In germline, CDR1 is DFQATT, CDR2 SNEGSKA (reference sequence). With 7 bases removed from V and 5 bases from J, the gap between germline ends came to 6 bases. The CDR3 DNA reads TGCAGTGTGGGCGACGAGCAGTACTTC. Its translation is CSVGDEQYF.